This passage covers 19 T cell receptor beta chains from one sample sequenced in a study of blood T cell repertoires in COVID-19. Repertoires were generated with immunoSEQ multiplex PCR, while TCRdb's copy carries only in-frame clones and drops some. In the table there are about 320,000 clones, 85% of which are singletons. Material for sequencing was peripheral blood. These receptors were obtained from a human donor in a cohort sampled during active COVID-19.

The rearrangement links TRBV6-1 to TRBJ1-2, with TRBD1 as a possible D gene (6 bases). Germline values: CDR1 MNHNS, CDR2 SASEGT. Trimming pared 0 bases from V and 7 bases from J, leaving 15 bases between. This CDR3 has 15 residues. In nucleotides, the CDR3 is TGTGCCAGCAGTGAAGCGGGCAGGGGACACAGTGGCTACACCTTC. Translation gives CASSEAGRGHSGYTF.

The genes are TRBV5-6 and TRBJ1-2; D gene uncertain. Per germline, CDR1 SGHDT and CDR2 YYEEEE. This CDR3 has 12 residues. Trimming left V 4 bases short and J 5 bases short, with 9 bases between. The CDR3 sequence: CASSPRGYGYTF. The CDR3, as DNA: TGTGCCAGCAGCCCTCGCGGGTATGGCTACACCTTC. Together with reference TRBV5-6 and TRBJ1-2, the CDR3 gives the full variable domain: DAGVTQSPTHLIKTRGQQVTLRCSPKSGHDTVSWYQQALGQGPQFIFQYYEEEERQRGNFPDRFSGHQFPNYSSELNVNALLLGDSALYLCASSPRGYGYTFGSGTRLTVV.

The V and J genes are TRBV5-1 and TRBJ2-7; TRBD2 is a possible D gene (5 bases). Germline V gene lookup returns CDR1 SGHRS and CDR2 YFSETQ. This CDR3 has 15 amino acids. V shed 2 bases and J shed 5 bases, with 17 bases lying between them. CDR3 nucleotide sequence: TGCGCCAGCAGCTTCCGGACCGGGATGCTGAACGAGCAGTACTTC. Encoded protein: CASSFRTGMLNEQYF.

This sequence joins TRBV7-9 and TRBJ1-1; D uncertain. Germline V CDR1 and CDR2: SEHNR, FQNEAQ (reference sequence). The CDR3 has 13 amino acids. V dropped 6 bases and J dropped 0 bases, with 8 bases sitting between them. CDR3 in amino acids: CASRRRLNTEAFF. The CDR3 region has the DNA TGTGCCAGCAGGCGCAGGTTGAACACTGAAGCTTTCTTT.

The chain uses TRBV11-2 and TRBJ2-5, with D tentatively TRBD1 (5 bases). Germline loops: CDR1 SGHAT, CDR2 FQNNGV. The CDR3 covers 14 residues. The V end was cut by 5 bases, the J end by 4 bases, with 14 bases between. The CDR3 DNA follows: TGTGCCAGCAGCCCTATGTCGACAGCAGAGACCCAGTACTTC. This sequence encodes CASSPMSTAETQYF.

CDR3 residues: CAWSILLVGGGETQYF. DNA for the CDR3: TGTGCCTGGAGTATACTCCTCGTTGGGGGGGGAGAGACCCAGTACTTC. The gene calls are TRBV30 and TRBJ2-5; 7 nucleotides align to TRBD2. The CDR3 is 16 amino acids. Germline CDR1 and CDR2: GTSNPN and SVGIG (reference sequence). After removal of 2 bases from V and 4 bases from J, the junction contained 13 bases not matched to a gene.

There are a few counts of this clone. The V gene is TRBV5-1, the J gene TRBJ1-1, with D perhaps matching TRBD1 (5 bases). Per the germline V gene, CDR1 is SGHRS and CDR2 is YFSETQ. V lost 0 bases, J lost 1 base, and 13 bases lay in between. The CDR3 is 16 residues long. The CDR3 DNA follows: TGCGCCAGCAGCTTGGTAACGGGGGGGAAGAACACTGAAGCTTTCTTT. This gives the protein CASSLVTGGKNTEAFF.

V usage is TRBV19 and J usage is TRBJ1-4, with 9 bases that match TRBD1. CDR3 length: 12 amino acids. V dropped 8 bases and J dropped 10; count of bases not matched to a gene: 5. Germline V gene sequence: CDR1 LNHDA, CDR2 SQIVND (reference sequence). The CDR3 region has the DNA TGTGCCAGTGTTTCGACAGGGGGAAAACTGTTTTTT. This sequence encodes CASVSTGGKLFF.

CDR3 residues: CATRGLGLNQPQHF. As DNA, the CDR3 is TGTGCCACCCGTGGACTCGGCCTCAATCAGCCCCAGCATTTT. The rearrangement links TRBV10-3 to TRBJ1-5; D unclear. The germline CDR1 and CDR2 sequences are ENHRY and SYGVKD. V was clipped by 10 bases and J by 3 bases, with 16 bases between them. The CDR3 spans 14 residues.

This chain uses TRBV7-2 with TRBJ2-1, with a tentative D call TRBD2 (6 bases). CDR1 and CDR2 (germline): SGHTA, FQGNSA. The CDR3 runs 18 residues. V shed 5 bases and J shed 7 bases, with 27 bases lying between them. CDR3 protein: CASSLRPPGTGPSNEQFF. The DNA for the CDR3 is TGTGCCAGCAGCCTCAGGCCCCCCGGGACTGGCCCGTCTAATGAGCAGTTCTTC.

V gene TRBV24-1 combines with J gene TRBJ2-1, with D perhaps matching TRBD2 (7 bases). V lost 4 bases and J lost 2, with 14 bases in between. Germline CDR1 KGHDR, CDR2 SFDVKD. The CDR3 has 16 amino acids. The CDR3 loop reads CATSDPRGAAYNEQFF. For the CDR3, the DNA is TGTGCCACCAGTGACCCTCGGGGGGCAGCCTACAATGAGCAGTTCTTC.

The rearrangement links TRBV5-1 to TRBJ1-1, with unresolved D. This CDR3 has 14 amino acids. V lost 4 bases and J lost 0, with 10 bases in between. Germline CDR1 reads SGHRS; CDR2 reads YFSETQ. The CDR3 region has the DNA TGCGCCAGCAGCCCCAGGAACATGAACACTGAAGCTTTCTTT. It is translated as CASSPRNMNTEAFF.

The chain recombines TRBV5-8 with TRBJ2-2, with 9 bases aligning to TRBD1. This CDR3 spans 15 amino acids. V shed 4 bases, J shed 7 bases, and the junction held 8 bases outside the gene matches. The germline V gene has CDR1 SGHTS and CDR2 YDEGEE. DNA of the CDR3: TGTGCCAGCAGCCTGAACAGGGGGCATGACGGGGAGCTGTTTTTT. Its protein is CASSLNRGHDGELFF.

This chain links TRBV20-1 with TRBJ1-2, with 7 bases fitting TRBD1. V lost 8 bases, J lost 4 bases, and 4 bases stayed unmatched. The CDR3 covers 11 residues. Germline V gives CDR1 DFQATT, CDR2 SNEGSKA (reference sequence). CDR3 region: CSFTGAYGYTF. CDR3 bases: TGCAGTTTTACAGGGGCCTATGGCTACACCTTC.

The rearrangement uses TRBV30 and TRBJ1-1; D ambiguous. CDR3 length: 12 residues. Germline-derived CDR1 and CDR2 are GTSNPN and SVGIG (reference sequence). Between the trimmed V and J ends, which lost 4 bases and 3 bases, there was a span of 9 bases. CDR3 region: CAWIDNDTEAFF. CDR3 sequence (DNA): TGTGCCTGGATCGACAATGACACTGAAGCTTTCTTT.

This chain uses TRBV7-9 with TRBJ2-2; a possible D gene is TRBD1 (5 bases). V dropped 5 bases and J dropped 0 bases, with 13 bases sitting between them. There are 16 residues in the CDR3. Looked up from germline, CDR1 is SEHNR and CDR2 is FQNEAQ (reference sequence). DNA for the CDR3: TGTGCCAGCAGCCAACGTCAGGGTACGAACACCGGGGAGCTGTTTTTT. It translates to CASSQRQGTNTGELFF.

The V and J genes are TRBV5-1 and TRBJ2-2; TRBD1 matches 7 bases. The length of the CDR3 is 15 residues. With V trimmed by 2 bases and J by 7 bases, 8 bases remained unmatched. Germline V gives CDR1 SGHRS, CDR2 YFSETQ. CDR3 region: CASSLRGGGVGELFF. The CDR3 DNA follows: TGCGCCAGCAGCTTAAGAGGGGGCGGAGTCGGGGAGCTGTTTTTT.

This clone was recorded a few times. The genes are TRBV6-5 and TRBJ2-7, with D tentatively TRBD1 (5 bases). V lost 2 bases and J lost 1, with 9 bases in between. The CDR3 loop spans 14 amino acids. Germline CDR1 is MNHEY and CDR2 is SVGAGI. The CDR3 nucleotides read TGTGCCAGCAGTTACGTCGACAGATCCTACGAGCAGTACTTC. This codes for CASSYVDRSYEQYF.

The V gene is TRBV6-5, the J gene TRBJ2-6; D is ambiguous. The germline V and J ends were trimmed by 6 bases and 2 bases, with 8 bases remaining between them. The CDR3 has 14 amino acids. CDR1 and CDR2 (germline): MNHEY, SVGAGI. The CDR3 sequence: CASSESAGANVLTF. The CDR3 region has the DNA TGTGCCAGCAGCGAGTCTGCTGGGGCCAACGTCCTGACTTTC.